The clone carrying this T cell receptor beta chain has a count of ten or more. The sample's time point: healthy volunteer bleed at 6 weeks. Before extraction, the whole blood was not fractionated, and total RNA was taken from it. The data derive from a study of human T cells and chemical hapten exposure. Study-wide background: Small discrepancies in pooled library volume mainly accounted for the varying TCR yields per sample.

V shed 2 bases and J shed 0 bases, with 9 bases lying between them. The CDR3 is 15 residues long. The germline V gene encodes CDR1 MDHEN and CDR2 SYDVKM. TCRdb re-analysed the RACE reads in MiXCR, keeping a single row per CDR3 protein. The sample records 50,000 to 70,000 distinct CDR3 sequences, about 6% being singletons. Specimen: whole blood. V usage is TRBV28 and J usage is TRBJ2-3; D may be TRBD2 (6 bases). The source is a female donor in good health. Some clones in this sample may be carry-over from other donors' samples. The CDR3 loop is CASSLGGLSTDTQYF. CDR3 DNA: TGTGCCAGCAGTTTAGGGGGGTTGAGCACAGATACGCAGTATTTT. The full variable domain, with the rest looked up from reference TRBV28 and TRBJ2-3, is DVKVTQSSRYLVKRTGEKVFLECVQDMDHENMFWYRQDPGLGLRLIYFSYDVKMKEKGDIPEGYSVSREKKERFSLILESASTNQTSMYLCASSLGGLSTDTQYFGPGTRLTVL.